This T cell receptor beta chain comes out of a study of radiotherapy plus CTLA-4 blockade in lung cancer. Study details: Among all patients, around 19% showed objective responses, while approximately 30% had disease control.

Assay: immunoSEQ multiplex PCR; the TCRdb copy retains only in-frame clones and omits some. Seen here are under 45,000 clones, 79% observed once, and the top ten hold around a quarter. This CDR3 is 13 amino acids long. Germline values: CDR1 SGHTA, CDR2 FQGTGA. The V segment lost 2 bases and the J segment 4 bases; nucleotides outside the gene matches: 0. The study's findings and limits: Peripheral blood showed expansion of tumor-derived TCR clones after radiotherapy and ipilimumab. Together with interferon-beta, which increased in serum after radiation, early dynamic changes in blood T cell clones were reportedly the best predictors of response.

Details on this clone: As yet, its antigen is unknown.

Alongside CTLA-4 blockade with ipilimumab, patients with chemo-refractory metastatic non-small-cell lung cancer received focal radiation. The J gene is TRBJ1-2, the V gene TRBV7-3, with 8 positions matching TRBD1. The sample consisted of peripheral blood, taken from a patient treated with radiotherapy plus ipilimumab. This sequence originates from a human donor with non-small cell lung cancer that progressed on radiotherapy plus ipilimumab. CDR3 protein: CASSLGTGYGYTF. The CDR3 nucleotides read TGTGCCAGCAGCTTAGGGACAGGCTATGGCTACACCTTC.